These 24 T cell receptor beta chains were sequenced from one sample in a study of T cell responses to AZD1222 COVID-19 vaccine. Some clones are missing from TCRdb's copy, which holds only in-frame ones; the method was immunoSEQ multiplex PCR. This table holds about 78,000 clones, approximately 90% found once. Sequencing was performed on peripheral blood, taken 28 days after the second AZD1222 dose. Receptors originate from an adult who received the AZD1222 COVID-19 vaccine.

The chain is built from TRBV29-1 and TRBJ1-1; no clear D. The V gene lost 2 bases and the J gene lost 4 bases, with 11 bases spanning the gap. The CDR3 has 13 residues. The germline V gene has CDR1 SQVTM and CDR2 ANQGSEA. The CDR3, as DNA: TGCAGCGTTGAAAACGATCGGAGCACTGAAGCTTTCTTT. Its translation is CSVENDRSTEAFF.

This clone was detected only once. The genes are TRBV2 and TRBJ1-5; perhaps TRBD1 as D (5 bases). The germline V gene encodes CDR1 SNHLY and CDR2 FYNNEI. Trimming took 0 bases from V and 3 from J, leaving 9 bases between them. This CDR3 spans 15 amino acids. The CDR3 protein is CASSEAGRVNQPQHF. The CDR3 DNA reads TGTGCCAGCAGTGAAGCGGGCAGGGTCAATCAGCCCCAGCATTTT.

This sequence joins TRBV11-1 and TRBJ2-1; 9 nucleotides line up with TRBD2. The CDR3 sequence is 15 residues long. Trimming cost V 3 bases and J 0 bases; bases outside gene matches: 0. Per germline, CDR1 SGHAT and CDR2 FQDESV (reference sequence). Here the CDR3 DNA reads TGTGCCAGCAGCTTGCGGGGGGGCTCCTACAATGAGCAGTTCTTC. As protein: CASSLRGGSYNEQFF.

The rearrangement joins TRBV11-3 to TRBJ2-7; TRBD2 aligns across 8 bases. V gave up 5 bases and J gave up 0 bases; unmatched junction bases: 15. The length of the CDR3 is 18 residues. Germline V gene lookup returns CDR1 SGHNT and CDR2 YENEEA. The CDR3 sequence is CASSLQKLTSGPSYEQYF. Here the CDR3 DNA reads TGTGCCAGCAGCCTCCAAAAGCTAACTAGCGGACCCTCCTACGAGCAGTACTTC.

This chain links TRBV28 with TRBJ2-1; a possible D gene is TRBD2 (5 bases). Trimming left V 6 bases short and J 15 bases short, with 18 bases between. Germline CDR1 and CDR2: MDHEN and SYDVKM. This CDR3 spans 12 amino acids. CDR3 sequence reads: CASRTGNSWTFF. The CDR3 nucleotides read TGTGCCAGCAGAACCGGGAACTCATGGACGTTCTTC.

V gene TRBV19 combines with J gene TRBJ1-2, with 7 nucleotides matching TRBD1. The V gene's germline CDR1 is LNHDA and CDR2 SQIVND (reference sequence). The CDR3 totals 14 residues. The V and J ends lost 5 bases and 3 bases, in that order; junction bases with no gene match: 6. Written as DNA, the CDR3 is TGTGCCAGTAGTGAACAGGGGAGATACTATGGCTACACCTTC. Protein: CASSEQGRYYGYTF.

The rearrangement uses TRBV10-3 and TRBJ1-1; D might be TRBD1 (6 bases). Trimming removed 5 bases from V and 6 bases from J, with 10 bases in between. The CDR3 loop spans 12 amino acids. The germline V gene has CDR1 ENHRY and CDR2 SYGVKD. The CDR3 DNA reads TGTGCCATCAGTAGACAGGACCCTGAAGCTTTCTTT. Its translation: CAISRQDPEAFF.

The J gene is TRBJ1-1, the V gene TRBV7-7; tentatively, D is TRBD1 (5 bases). Trimming removed 2 bases from V and 1 base from J, with 5 bases in between. The V gene's germline CDR1 is SSHAT and CDR2 FNYEAQ (reference sequence). The length of the CDR3 is 13 residues. The CDR3 loop is CASSLTGNTEAFF. CDR3 nucleotides: TGTGCCAGCAGCTTAACAGGGAACACTGAAGCTTTCTTT.

This clone appeared once. J is TRBJ1-6 and V is TRBV5-1, with D uncertain. Germline V lookup: CDR1 SGHRS, CDR2 YFSETQ. V lost 0 bases and J 7 bases, leaving 5 bases between the germline ends. The CDR3 is made up of 13 amino acids. CDR3 sequence (DNA): TGCGCCAGCAGCTTGGGGCAAAATTCACCCCTCCACTTT. This encodes CASSLGQNSPLHF.

This chain connects TRBV9 to TRBJ2-2, with D tentatively TRBD2 (5 bases). Looked up from germline, CDR1 is SGDLS and CDR2 is YYNGEE. The CDR3 covers 14 residues. The germline V and J ends were trimmed by 0 bases and 6 bases, with 9 bases remaining between them. DNA of the CDR3: TGTGCCAGCAGCGTAGCCGCCGGGGCCGGGGAGCTGTTTTTT. This sequence encodes CASSVAAGAGELFF.

The rearrangement joins TRBV5-4 to TRBJ2-1; TRBD2 matches 13 bases. The germline gives CDR1 SGHNT, CDR2 YYREEE (reference sequence). The trim removed 2 bases at V and 5 bases at J, leaving 10 bases unmatched. The CDR3 extends over 18 amino acids. The CDR3 DNA is TGTGCCAGCAGCTTAGGGACTAGCGGGGTCGCAGGGAACAATGAGCAGTTCTTC. Its protein is CASSLGTSGVAGNNEQFF.

The chain is built from TRBV10-3 and TRBJ1-6; 9 bases are a match to TRBD1. V dropped 7 bases and J dropped 13; count of bases not matched to a gene: 11. Germline V CDR1 and CDR2: ENHRY, SYGVKD. The CDR3 spans 14 residues. The CDR3: CAIMMGTGSGPLHF. As DNA, the CDR3 is TGTGCCATCATGATGGGGACAGGGTCCGGCCCCCTCCACTTT.

V is TRBV27 and J is TRBJ2-3; 12 nucleotides match TRBD2. The ends lost 5 bases at V and 2 bases at J; junction bases unmatched: 2. Germline CDR1 MNHEY, CDR2 SMNVEV (reference sequence). The CDR3 runs to 15 residues. This CDR3 is CASSTSGGTTDTQYF. In nucleotides, the CDR3 is TGTGCCAGCAGTACTAGCGGGGGGACCACAGATACGCAGTATTTT.

The V gene is TRBV12-3 or TRBV12-4, the J gene TRBJ2-7; unclear D gene. The CDR3 loop spans 13 amino acids. Trimming took 0 bases from V and 5 from J, leaving 8 bases between them. As DNA, the CDR3 is TGTGCCAGCAGTTTAGCGGGTATTAACGAGCAGTACTTC. Protein sequence: CASSLAGINEQYF.

J is TRBJ2-7 and V is TRBV27; 8 positions match TRBD2. This CDR3 is built from 16 residues. Germline CDR1 and CDR2: MNHEY and SMNVEV (reference sequence). V lost 7 bases, J lost 2 bases, and 13 bases stayed unmatched. The CDR3 sequence is CASTSRGGSATYEQYF. CDR3 bases: TGTGCCAGCACTAGCCGGGGGGGGAGCGCCACCTACGAGCAGTACTTC.

The rearrangement uses TRBV7-6 and TRBJ2-7; 9 bases agree with TRBD2. Trimming removed 5 bases from V and 5 bases from J; junction bases left unmatched: 13. Germline values: CDR1 SGHVS, CDR2 FNYEAQ. CDR3 length: 16 residues. The CDR3 region is CASSVSSGIQANEQYF. The DNA for the CDR3 is TGTGCCAGCAGCGTTTCTAGCGGGATCCAAGCAAACGAGCAGTACTTC.

This clone has more than one count but fewer than ten. This chain uses TRBV6-5 with TRBJ1-5; D not certain. Germline CDR1 is MNHEY and CDR2 is SVGAGI. V shed 6 bases and J shed 0 bases, with 9 bases lying between them. The CDR3 sequence is 14 residues long. CDR3 nucleotides: TGTGCCAGCAGGCCGTCTCATAGCAATCAGCCCCAGCATTTT. Protein: CASRPSHSNQPQHF.

The rearrangement uses TRBV6-2 or TRBV6-3 and TRBJ1-4, with 8 nucleotides matching TRBD1. V was clipped by 4 bases and J by 0 bases; unmatched bases: 7. CDR3 length equals 17 residues. CDR1 is MNHEY, CDR2 SVGEGT, per germline. CDR3 nucleotides: TGTGCCAGCAGTTCGAGCCAGGGGGCCTCAACTAATGAAAAACTGTTTTTT. Translating gives CASSSSQGASTNEKLFF.

The chain has TRBV11-2 and TRBJ2-5, with D perhaps matching TRBD1 or TRBD2 (5 bases each). Germline CDR1 is SGHAT and CDR2 is FQNNGV. This CDR3 is 17 amino acids long. Trimming took off 4 bases at V and 4 bases at J, with 22 bases between the two ends. The CDR3 nucleotides read TGTGCCAGCAGCTCACCAGACCGGGACCTCTGGGGAGAGACCCAGTACTTC. Protein: CASSSPDRDLWGETQYF.

The genes are TRBV15 and TRBJ1-2, with TRBD1 matching 9 bases. Germline CDR1 and CDR2: LNHNV and YYDKDF (reference sequence). The CDR3 spans 16 residues. With 0 bases clipped from V and 5 bases from J, the junction kept 7 bases outside the gene matches. CDR3 amino acids: CATSRDSGGTGYGYTF. In DNA, the CDR3 is TGTGCCACCAGCAGAGATTCCGGCGGGACAGGGTATGGCTACACCTTC.

The chain employs TRBV6-5 and TRBJ1-5, with D possibly TRBD1 on 5 matching bases. V shed 7 bases and J shed 5 bases, with 15 bases lying between them. The germline V gene encodes CDR1 MNHEY and CDR2 SVGAGI. The CDR3 is 14 residues long. The CDR3 spells CASKTQGGYQPQHF. CDR3 coding DNA: TGTGCCAGCAAGACCCAGGGAGGGTATCAGCCCCAGCATTTT.

The chain combines TRBV7-2 with TRBJ1-2; no reliable D call. Deletions cut 2 bases from V and 7 bases from J, with 5 bases between. The CDR3 loop spans 11 amino acids. Germline loops: CDR1 SGHTA, CDR2 FQGNSA. The CDR3 is CASSLTSGYTF. The CDR3 DNA sequence: TGTGCCAGCAGCTTAACTTCTGGCTACACCTTC.

The rearrangement uses TRBV5-4 and TRBJ2-1; 10 bases line up with TRBD2. The CDR3 runs to 15 residues. Looked up from germline, CDR1 is SGHNT and CDR2 is YYREEE (reference sequence). The V segment lost 4 bases and the J segment 2 bases; nucleotides outside the gene matches: 3. This CDR3 is CASSNGLAAYNEQFF. The CDR3 coding sequence is TGTGCCAGCAGCAATGGACTAGCGGCCTACAATGAGCAGTTCTTC.

This clone was observed a few times. The gene calls are TRBV4-3 and TRBJ2-7, with 11 bases lining up with TRBD2. The CDR3 is 15 residues long. J gave up 4 bases and V 0 bases, and 2 bases lay outside the gene matches. CDR1 is LGHNA and CDR2 is YSLEER in the germline V gene. As DNA, the CDR3 is TGCGCCAGCAGCCAAGAACTAGCGGGAGTATACGAGCAGTACTTC. Translating it yields CASSQELAGVYEQYF.